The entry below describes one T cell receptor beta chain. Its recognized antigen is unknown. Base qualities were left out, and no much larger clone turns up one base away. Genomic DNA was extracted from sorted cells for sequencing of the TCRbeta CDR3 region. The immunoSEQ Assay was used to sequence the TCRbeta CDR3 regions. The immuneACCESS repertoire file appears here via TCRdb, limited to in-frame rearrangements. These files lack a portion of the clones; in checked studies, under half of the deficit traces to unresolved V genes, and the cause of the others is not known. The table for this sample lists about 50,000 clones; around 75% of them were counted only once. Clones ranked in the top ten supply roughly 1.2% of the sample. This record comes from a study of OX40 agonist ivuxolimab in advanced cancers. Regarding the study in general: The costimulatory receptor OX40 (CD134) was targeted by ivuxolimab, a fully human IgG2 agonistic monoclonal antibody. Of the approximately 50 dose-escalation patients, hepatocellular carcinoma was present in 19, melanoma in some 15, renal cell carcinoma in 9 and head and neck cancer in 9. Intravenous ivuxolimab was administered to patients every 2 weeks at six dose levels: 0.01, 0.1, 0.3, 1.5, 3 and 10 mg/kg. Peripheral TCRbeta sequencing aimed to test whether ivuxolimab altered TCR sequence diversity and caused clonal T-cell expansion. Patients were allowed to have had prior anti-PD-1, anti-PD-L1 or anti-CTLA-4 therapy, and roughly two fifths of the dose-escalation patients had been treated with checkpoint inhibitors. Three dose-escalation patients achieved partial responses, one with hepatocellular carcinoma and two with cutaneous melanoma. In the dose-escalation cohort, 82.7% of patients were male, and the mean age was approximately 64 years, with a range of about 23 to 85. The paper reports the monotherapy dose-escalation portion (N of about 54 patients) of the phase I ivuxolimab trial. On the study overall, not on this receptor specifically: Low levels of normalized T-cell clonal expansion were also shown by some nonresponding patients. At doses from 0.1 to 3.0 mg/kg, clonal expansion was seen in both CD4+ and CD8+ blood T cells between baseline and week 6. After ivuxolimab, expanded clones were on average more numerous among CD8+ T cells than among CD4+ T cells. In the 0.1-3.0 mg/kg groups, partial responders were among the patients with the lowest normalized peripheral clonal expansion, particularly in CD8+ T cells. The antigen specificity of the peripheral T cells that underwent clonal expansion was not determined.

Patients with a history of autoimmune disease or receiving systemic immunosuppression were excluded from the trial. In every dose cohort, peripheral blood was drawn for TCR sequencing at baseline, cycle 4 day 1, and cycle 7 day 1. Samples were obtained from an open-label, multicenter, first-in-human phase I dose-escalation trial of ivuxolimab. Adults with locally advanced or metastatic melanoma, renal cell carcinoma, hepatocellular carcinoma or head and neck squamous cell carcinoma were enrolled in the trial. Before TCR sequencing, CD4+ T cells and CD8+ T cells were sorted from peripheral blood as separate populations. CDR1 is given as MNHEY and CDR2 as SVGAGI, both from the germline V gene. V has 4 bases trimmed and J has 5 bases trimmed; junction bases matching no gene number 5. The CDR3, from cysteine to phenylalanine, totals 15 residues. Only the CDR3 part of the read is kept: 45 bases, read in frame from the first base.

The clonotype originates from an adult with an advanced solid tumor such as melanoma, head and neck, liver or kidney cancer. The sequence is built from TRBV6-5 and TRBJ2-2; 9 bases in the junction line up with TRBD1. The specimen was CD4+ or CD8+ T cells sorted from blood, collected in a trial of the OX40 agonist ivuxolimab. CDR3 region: CASSSDRGSTGELFF. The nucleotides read TGTGCCAGCAGTTCCGACAGGGGGAGTACCGGGGAGCTGTTTTTT.